This is a list of T cell receptor beta chains from one sample in a study of patients and donors after allogeneic stem cell transplantation. TCRdb independently ran MiXCR on the RT-PCR reads; one entry per CDR3 protein. The sample contains more than 850,000 distinct CDR3 sequences, about a sixth of which appear only once. Material for sequencing was blood, either unsorted or a sorted T cell fraction (not recorded which). The receptor source for this set is a human donor who was either an allogeneic HSCT recipient or a stem cell or donor lymphocyte infusion donor (not recorded which). It is not recorded whose cells these are; they may come from a transplant donor. Each CDR3 is given with its conserved first and last residue. D genes are given only for firm matches. A clone size is listed for some rows: how often the clone was seen (once, few, many), or a class if it is expanded.

D gene	V gene	clone size	J gene	CDR3 protein	CDR3 DNA
TRBD1	TRBV27	few	TRBJ1-6	CASSRGIGTDNSPLHF	TGTGCCAGCAGCCGAGGGATCGGGACAGATAATTCACCCCTCCACTTT
NA	TRBV20-1	few	TRBJ1-2	CSATTRRGGYTF	TGCAGTGCTACAACACGGCGGGGGGGCTACACCTTC
TRBD2	TRBV20-1	NA	TRBJ2-1	CSARGSGRTNEQFF	TGCAGTGCTAGAGGTAGCGGGCGAACGAATGAGCAGTTCTTC
NA	TRBV29-1	NA	TRBJ1-1	CSVDVNTHTEAFF	TGCAGCGTTGATGTAAACACCCACACTGAAGCTTTCTTT
TRBD1	TRBV12-3/TRBV12-4	few	TRBJ1-4	CAITTGLDEKLFF	TGTGCCATAACGACAGGGTTAGACGAAAAACTGTTTTTT
TRBD1	TRBV24-1	NA	TRBJ1-6	CATSDPRSGTGNSPLHF	TGTGCCACCAGTGATCCGCGCTCCGGGACAGGGAATTCACCCCTCCACTTT
NA	TRBV20-1	NA	TRBJ2-7	CSAPRRRPYEQYF	TGCAGTGCCCCACGGCGGCGTCCCTACGAGCAGTACTTC
NA	TRBV12-3/TRBV12-4	many	TRBJ1-2	CASGGGGNGYTF	TGTGCCAGCGGGGGGGGAGGAAATGGCTACACCTTC
TRBD2	TRBV7-2	NA	TRBJ2-7	CASRVAGDYEQYF	TGTGCCAGCAGAGTAGCGGGAGACTACGAGCAGTACTTC
NA	TRBV6-1	few	TRBJ2-1	CASSRTRTYNEQFF	TGTGCCAGCAGTCGAACTAGAACCTACAATGAGCAGTTCTTC
NA	TRBV28	NA	TRBJ1-4	CASPGLNEKLFF	TGTGCCAGCCCGGGGCTTAATGAAAAACTGTTTTTT
NA	TRBV24-1	few	TRBJ1-2	CATSESTGFGYTF	TGTGCCACCAGTGAGTCGACAGGTTTTGGCTACACCTTC
NA	TRBV13	NA	TRBJ2-7	CASSFMATREQYF	TGTGCCAGCAGCTTTATGGCCACCCGCGAGCAGTACTTC
TRBD2	TRBV20-1	few	TRBJ2-1	CSAPLVILAGRYEQFF	TGCAGTGCTCCACTAGTTATACTAGCGGGGAGGTATGAGCAGTTCTTC
NA	TRBV20-1	NA	TRBJ1-2	CSARMGPGYGYTF	TGCAGTGCTAGGATGGGACCTGGCTATGGCTACACCTTC
NA	TRBV3-1	NA	TRBJ2-7	CASSQVGMSYEQYF	TGTGCCAGCAGCCAAGTTGGCATGTCCTACGAGCAGTACTTC
NA	TRBV9	few	TRBJ2-1	CASSDGDSGNEQFF	TGTGCCAGCAGCGATGGGGACTCGGGGAATGAGCAGTTCTTC
TRBD1	TRBV12-3/TRBV12-4	NA	TRBJ1-5	CASRLNRGSQPQHF	TGTGCCAGCAGATTAAACAGGGGCAGTCAGCCCCAGCATTTT
TRBD1	TRBV3-1	few	TRBJ2-2	CASSHGQAVMGGELFF	TGTGCCAGCAGCCATGGACAGGCCGTGATGGGCGGGGAGCTGTTTTTT
NA	TRBV12-3/TRBV12-4	few	TRBJ2-7	CASNRGQNEQYF	TGTGCCAGCAATCGCGGCCAGAACGAGCAGTACTTC
TRBD1	TRBV12-3/TRBV12-4	NA	TRBJ2-7	CASSPRTGGYPDLRYEQYF	TGTGCCAGCAGTCCGAGGACAGGGGGCTATCCCGACCTCCGCTACGAGCAGTACTTC
TRBD2	TRBV6-1	few	TRBJ2-7	CASSRAGNSYEQYF	TGTGCCAGCAGCCGAGCGGGAAACTCCTACGAGCAGTACTTC
NA	TRBV7-3	NA	TRBJ2-6	CASSLRGGEAGANVLTF	TGTGCCAGCAGCTTAAGGGGAGGCGAGGCTGGGGCCAACGTCCTGACTTTC
TRBD2	TRBV24-1	once	TRBJ2-2	CATSDLWTSGRAADRELFF	TGTGCCACCAGTGATCTGTGGACTAGCGGGAGGGCTGCTGACAGGGAGCTGTTTTTT
NA	TRBV15	few	TRBJ1-1	CATSTPRGQNTEAFF	TGTGCCACCAGCACCCCGAGGGGTCAGAACACTGAAGCTTTCTTT
NA	TRBV20-1	many	TRBJ2-1	CSLPRLLNEQFF	TGCAGTCTACCCCGACTTCTCAATGAGCAGTTCTTC
NA	TRBV2	NA	TRBJ2-2	CASRAENTGELFF	TGTGCCAGCAGGGCCGAGAACACCGGGGAGCTGTTTTTT
NA	TRBV13	NA	TRBJ2-7	CASSLKGGLTYEQYF	TGTGCCAGCAGCTTAAAGGGCGGGTTAACCTACGAGCAGTACTTC
TRBD1	TRBV29-1	NA	TRBJ1-1	CSVIPQGKGATEAFF	TGCAGCGTTATACCACAGGGGAAGGGGGCCACTGAAGCTTTCTTT
TRBD2	TRBV2	NA	TRBJ2-2	CASSGRGGPEAGELFF	TGTGCCAGCAGTGGGCGGGGGGGCCCTGAGGCCGGGGAGCTGTTTTTT
NA	TRBV9	few	TRBJ1-3	CASRPDTRSGNTIYF	TGTGCCAGCAGACCGGACACCCGCTCTGGAAACACCATATATTTT
NA	TRBV7-3	NA	TRBJ1-1	CASSPDALGTEAFF	TGTGCCAGCAGCCCCGACGCACTAGGGACTGAAGCTTTCTTT
TRBD2	TRBV11-2	NA	TRBJ2-1	CASSLASGTRGYNEQFF	TGTGCCAGCAGCTTAGCTTCCGGGACTAGAGGGTACAATGAGCAGTTCTTC
NA	TRBV2	NA	TRBJ2-3	CASGRDKTDTQYF	TGTGCCAGCGGTCGGGACAAAACAGATACGCAGTATTTT
NA	TRBV5-1	NA	TRBJ2-2	CASSLAISNGELFF	TGCGCCAGCAGCTTGGCCATTTCCAACGGGGAGCTGTTTTTT
NA	TRBV10-3	NA	TRBJ1-3	CAISEPLRGNTIYF	TGTGCCATCAGTGAACCCCTAAGGGGAAACACCATATATTTT
TRBD2	TRBV13	NA	TRBJ2-7	CASSPRLAGGNKQYF	TGTGCCAGCAGCCCGCGACTAGCGGGAGGGAACAAGCAGTACTTC
NA	TRBV29-1	few	TRBJ1-1	CSVEEEKLPGTEAFF	TGCAGCGTTGAAGAAGAAAAACTGCCGGGCACTGAAGCTTTCTTT
TRBD1	TRBV5-1	NA	TRBJ2-3	CASRPTGGIADTQYF	TGCGCCAGCAGACCGACAGGGGGCATAGCAGATACGCAGTATTTT
NA	TRBV3-1	many	TRBJ1-4	CASSHLRDTELFF	TGTGCCAGCAGCCACCTCCGGGACACCGAACTGTTTTTT
NA	TRBV18	NA	TRBJ2-3	CASSPTTKSTDTQYF	TGTGCCAGCTCACCAACGACAAAAAGCACAGATACGCAGTATTTT